This T cell receptor beta chain was identified in a study of cytomegalovirus exposure and HLA in healthy donors. There were likely unrecorded immune exposures, though donors were nominally healthy when sampled. In the PCR, 60 Vbeta and 13 Jbeta primers were used. Method: immunoSEQ multiplex PCR; TCRdb's copy keeps in-frame clones and lacks some. The sample has approximately 190,000 clones, about three quarters seen once. With V trimmed by 0 bases and J by 8 bases, 2 bases remained unmatched. Germline-derived CDR1 and CDR2 are GTSNPN and SVGIG (reference sequence). This CDR3 comprises 12 residues. The TCR originated in a woman aged 30 to 39 in good health and CMV-seropositive. The chain is built from TRBV30 and TRBJ1-2; 8 bases line up with TRBD1. Input material: PBMCs. The CDR3 DNA sequence: TGTGCCTGGAGTGTACAGGGGGGGGGCTACACCTTC. Its translation is CAWSVQGGGYTF. The full variable domain, rest sourced from reference TRBV30 and TRBJ1-2, is SQTIHQWPATLVQPVGSPLSLECTVEGTSNPNLYWYRQAAGRGLQLLFYSVGIGQISSEVPQNLSASRPQDRQFILSSKKLLLSDSGFYLCAWSVQGGGYTFGSGTRLTVV.